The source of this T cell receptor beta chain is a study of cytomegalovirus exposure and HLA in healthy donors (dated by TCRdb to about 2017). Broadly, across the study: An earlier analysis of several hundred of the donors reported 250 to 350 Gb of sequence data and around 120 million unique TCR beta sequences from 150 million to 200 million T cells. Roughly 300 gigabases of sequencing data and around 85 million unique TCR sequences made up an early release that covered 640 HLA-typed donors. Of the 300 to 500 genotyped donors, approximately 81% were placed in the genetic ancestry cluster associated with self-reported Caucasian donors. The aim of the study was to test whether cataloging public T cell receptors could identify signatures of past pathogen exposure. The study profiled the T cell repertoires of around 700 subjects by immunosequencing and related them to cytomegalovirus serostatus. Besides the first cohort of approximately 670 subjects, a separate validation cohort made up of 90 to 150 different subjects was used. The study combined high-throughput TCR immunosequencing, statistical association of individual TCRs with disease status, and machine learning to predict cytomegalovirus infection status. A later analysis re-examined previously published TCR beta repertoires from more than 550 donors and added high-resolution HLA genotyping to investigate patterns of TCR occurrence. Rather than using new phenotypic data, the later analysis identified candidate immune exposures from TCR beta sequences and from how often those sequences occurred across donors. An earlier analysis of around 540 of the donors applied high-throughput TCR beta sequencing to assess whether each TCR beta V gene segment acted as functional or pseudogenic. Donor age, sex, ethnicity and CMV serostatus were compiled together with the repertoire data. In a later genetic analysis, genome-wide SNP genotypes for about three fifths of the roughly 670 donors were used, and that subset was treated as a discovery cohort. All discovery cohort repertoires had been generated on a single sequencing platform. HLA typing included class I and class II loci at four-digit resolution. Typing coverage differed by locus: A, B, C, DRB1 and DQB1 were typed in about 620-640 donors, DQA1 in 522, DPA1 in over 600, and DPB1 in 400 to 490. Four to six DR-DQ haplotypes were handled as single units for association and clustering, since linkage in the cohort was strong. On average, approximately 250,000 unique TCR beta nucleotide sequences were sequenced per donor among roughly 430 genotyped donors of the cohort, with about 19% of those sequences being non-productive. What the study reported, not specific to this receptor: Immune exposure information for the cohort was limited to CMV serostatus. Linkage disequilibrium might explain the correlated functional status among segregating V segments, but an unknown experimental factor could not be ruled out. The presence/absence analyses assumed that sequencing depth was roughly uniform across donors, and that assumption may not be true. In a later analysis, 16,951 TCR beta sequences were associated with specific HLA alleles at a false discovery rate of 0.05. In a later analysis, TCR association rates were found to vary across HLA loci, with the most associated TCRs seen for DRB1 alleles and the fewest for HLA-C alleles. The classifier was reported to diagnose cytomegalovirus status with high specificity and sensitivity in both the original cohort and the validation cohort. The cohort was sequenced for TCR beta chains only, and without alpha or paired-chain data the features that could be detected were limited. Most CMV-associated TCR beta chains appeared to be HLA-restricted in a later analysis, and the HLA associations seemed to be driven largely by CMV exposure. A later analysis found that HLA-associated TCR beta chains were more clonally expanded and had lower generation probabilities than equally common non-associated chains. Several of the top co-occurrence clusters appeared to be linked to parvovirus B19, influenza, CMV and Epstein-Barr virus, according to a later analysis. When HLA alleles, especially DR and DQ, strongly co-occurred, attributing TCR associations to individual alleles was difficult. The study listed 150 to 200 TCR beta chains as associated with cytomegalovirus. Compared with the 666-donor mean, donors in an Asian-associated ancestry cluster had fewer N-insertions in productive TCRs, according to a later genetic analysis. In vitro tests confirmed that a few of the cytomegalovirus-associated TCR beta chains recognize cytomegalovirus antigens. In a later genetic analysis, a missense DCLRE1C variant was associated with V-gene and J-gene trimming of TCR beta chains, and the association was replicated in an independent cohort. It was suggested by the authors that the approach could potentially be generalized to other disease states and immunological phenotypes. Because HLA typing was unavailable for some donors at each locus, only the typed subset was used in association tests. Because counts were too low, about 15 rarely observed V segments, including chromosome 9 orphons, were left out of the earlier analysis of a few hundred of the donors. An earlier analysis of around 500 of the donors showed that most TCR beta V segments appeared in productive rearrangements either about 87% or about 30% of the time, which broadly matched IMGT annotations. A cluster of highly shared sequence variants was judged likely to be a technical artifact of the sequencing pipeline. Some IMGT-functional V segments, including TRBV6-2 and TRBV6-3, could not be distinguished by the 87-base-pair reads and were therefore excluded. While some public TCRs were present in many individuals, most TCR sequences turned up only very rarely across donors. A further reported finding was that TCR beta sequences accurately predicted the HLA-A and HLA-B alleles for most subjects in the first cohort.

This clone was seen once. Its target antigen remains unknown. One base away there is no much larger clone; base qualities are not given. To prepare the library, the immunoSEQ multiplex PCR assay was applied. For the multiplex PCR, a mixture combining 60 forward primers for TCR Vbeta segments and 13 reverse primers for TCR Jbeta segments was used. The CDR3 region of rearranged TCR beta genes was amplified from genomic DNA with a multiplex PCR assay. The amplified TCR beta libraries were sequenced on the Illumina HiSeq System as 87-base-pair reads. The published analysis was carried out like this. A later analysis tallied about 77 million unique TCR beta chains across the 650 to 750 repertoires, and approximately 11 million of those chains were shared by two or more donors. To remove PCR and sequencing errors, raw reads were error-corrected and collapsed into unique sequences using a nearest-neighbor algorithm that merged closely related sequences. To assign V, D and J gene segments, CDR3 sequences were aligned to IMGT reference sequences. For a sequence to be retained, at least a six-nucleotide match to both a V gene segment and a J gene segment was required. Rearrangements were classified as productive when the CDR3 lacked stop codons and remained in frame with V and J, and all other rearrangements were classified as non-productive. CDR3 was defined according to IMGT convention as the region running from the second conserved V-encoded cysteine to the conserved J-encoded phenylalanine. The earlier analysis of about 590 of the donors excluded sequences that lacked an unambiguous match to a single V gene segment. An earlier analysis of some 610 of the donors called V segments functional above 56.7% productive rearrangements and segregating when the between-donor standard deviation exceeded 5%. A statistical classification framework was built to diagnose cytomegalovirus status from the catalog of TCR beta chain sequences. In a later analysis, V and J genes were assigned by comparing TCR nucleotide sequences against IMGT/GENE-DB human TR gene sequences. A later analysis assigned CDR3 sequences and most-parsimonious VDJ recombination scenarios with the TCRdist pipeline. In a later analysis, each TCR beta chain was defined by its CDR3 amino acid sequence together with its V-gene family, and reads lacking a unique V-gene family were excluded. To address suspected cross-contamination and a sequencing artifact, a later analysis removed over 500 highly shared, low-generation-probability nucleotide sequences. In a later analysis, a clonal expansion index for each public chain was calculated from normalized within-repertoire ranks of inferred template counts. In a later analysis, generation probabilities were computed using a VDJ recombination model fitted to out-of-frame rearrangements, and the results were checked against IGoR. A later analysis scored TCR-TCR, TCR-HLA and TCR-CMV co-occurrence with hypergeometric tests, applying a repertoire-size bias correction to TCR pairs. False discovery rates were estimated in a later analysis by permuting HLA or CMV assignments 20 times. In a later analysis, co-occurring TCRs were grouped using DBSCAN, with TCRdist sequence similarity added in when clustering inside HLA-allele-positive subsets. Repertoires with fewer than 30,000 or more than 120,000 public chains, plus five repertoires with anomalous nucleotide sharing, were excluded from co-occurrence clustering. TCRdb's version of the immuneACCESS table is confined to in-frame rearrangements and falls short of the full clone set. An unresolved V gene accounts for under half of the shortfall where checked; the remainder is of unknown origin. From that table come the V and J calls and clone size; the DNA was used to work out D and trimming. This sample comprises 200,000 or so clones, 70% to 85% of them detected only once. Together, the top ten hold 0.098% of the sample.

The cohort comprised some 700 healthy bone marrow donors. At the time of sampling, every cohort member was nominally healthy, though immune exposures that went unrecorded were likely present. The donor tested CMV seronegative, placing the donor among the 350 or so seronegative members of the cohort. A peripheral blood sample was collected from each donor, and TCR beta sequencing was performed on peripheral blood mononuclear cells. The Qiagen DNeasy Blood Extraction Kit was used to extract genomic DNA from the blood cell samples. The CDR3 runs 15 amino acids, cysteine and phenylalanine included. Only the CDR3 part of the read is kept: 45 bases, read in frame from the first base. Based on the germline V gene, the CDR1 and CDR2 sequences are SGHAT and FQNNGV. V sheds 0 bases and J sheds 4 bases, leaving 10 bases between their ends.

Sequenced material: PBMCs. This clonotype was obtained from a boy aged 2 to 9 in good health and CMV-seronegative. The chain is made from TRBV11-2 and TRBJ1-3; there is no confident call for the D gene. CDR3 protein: CASSLDHSLGNTIYF. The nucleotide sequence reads TGTGCCAGCAGCTTAGATCACAGTCTCGGAAACACCATATATTTT.